These 28 T cell receptor beta chains originate from one sample sequenced in a study of blood T cell repertoires in COVID-19. Produced via immunoSEQ multiplex PCR; TCRdb's table is partial and in-frame only. Altogether 250,000 or so clones are present, more than 85% being singletons, with the ten largest covering roughly 8.3%. Sequenced: PBMCs or T cells enriched from blood (not recorded which). These receptors all stem from a man aged 40-49 years who had recovered from COVID-19.

J is TRBJ2-7 and V is TRBV7-3, with D perhaps TRBD1 (6 bases). Trimming took 3 bases from V and 3 from J, leaving 15 bases between them. The V gene's germline CDR1 is SGHTA and CDR2 FQGTGA. This CDR3 has 15 residues. The CDR3 sequence: CASSFKQGPYYEQYF. The DNA of the CDR3 is TGTGCCAGCAGCTTTAAACAGGGCCCATACTACGAGCAGTACTTC. The full variable domain, its missing parts supplied by reference TRBV7-3 and TRBJ2-7, is GAGVSQTPSNKVTEKGKYVELRCDPISGHTALYWYRQSLGQGPEFLIYFQGTGAADDSGLPNDRFFAVRPEGSVSTLKIQRTERGDSAVYLCASSFKQGPYYEQYFGPGTRLTVT.

This chain connects TRBV24-1 to TRBJ2-1; 7 bases are shared with TRBD2. The V gene end was trimmed by 4 bases and the J gene end by 0 bases; junction bases not matched to a gene: 8. Germline V lookup: CDR1 KGHDR, CDR2 SFDVKD. This CDR3 region has 17 residues. CDR3 residues: CATSDPSGTYSYNEQFF. CDR3 nucleotides: TGTGCCACCAGTGACCCCAGCGGGACCTACTCCTACAATGAGCAGTTCTTC.

The genes are TRBV18 and TRBJ1-2; TRBD1 aligns across 7 bases. The CDR3 runs to 14 residues. J lost 4 bases, V lost 3 bases, and 5 bases had no gene match. In germline, CDR1 is KGHSH, CDR2 LQKENI. CDR3 amino acids: CASSPKQGSYGYTF. CDR3 DNA: TGTGCCAGCTCACCTAAACAGGGGAGCTATGGCTACACCTTC.

The chain links TRBV14 to TRBJ1-1, with D unclear. The CDR3 has 13 residues. V lost 1 base and J 0 bases, leaving 3 bases between the germline ends. Germline assignment: CDR1 SGHDN and CDR2 FVKESK. The CDR3 reads CASSQVMNTEAFF. CDR3 DNA: TGTGCCAGCAGCCAAGTCATGAACACTGAAGCTTTCTTT.

The chain is built from TRBV27 and TRBJ1-5, with TRBD1 matching over 11 bases. Germline-derived CDR1 and CDR2 are MNHEY and SMNVEV (reference sequence). There are 16 residues in the CDR3. V lost 0 bases and J lost 6; bases outside the gene matches: 4. The CDR3 DNA reads TGTGCCAGCAGTTTATCGGCCGGGACAGGGGGTCAGCCCCAGCATTTT. It codes for CASSLSAGTGGQPQHF.

This chain uses TRBV11-3 with TRBJ2-5; possibly TRBD1 for D (7 bases). The CDR3 length is 14 residues. Per germline, CDR1 SGHNT and CDR2 YENEEA. Between the trimmed V and J ends, which lost 8 bases and 6 bases, there was a span of 19 bases. The CDR3 loop is CASGRTGGRKTQYF. CDR3 nucleotides: TGTGCCAGCGGGCGGACAGGAGGGAGAAAGACCCAGTACTTC.

The chain employs TRBV5-1 and TRBJ2-5; a possible D gene is TRBD1 (6 bases). The CDR3 length is 14 residues. The germline CDR1 and CDR2 sequences are SGHRS and YFSETQ. The germline V and J ends were trimmed by 4 bases and 1 base, with 11 bases remaining between them. DNA for the CDR3: TGCGCCAGCAGCCCCCAGGGGTTCCAAGAGACCCAGTACTTC. Translation gives CASSPQGFQETQYF.

The V gene is TRBV7-2, the J gene TRBJ1-2, with 11 bases lining up with TRBD1. Germline trimming cut 5 bases from V and 7 bases from J; bases unmatched to any gene: 6. From germline, CDR1 is SGHTA and CDR2 FQGNSA. The CDR3 is 14 residues long. Written as DNA, the CDR3 is TGTGCCAGCAGCCCCGGACAGGGGGCGAGTGGCTACACCTTC. Protein product: CASSPGQGASGYTF.

The chain recombines TRBV14 with TRBJ2-4; possible D gene TRBD2, 6 bases. Deletions cut 4 bases from V and 0 bases from J, with 19 bases between. In germline, CDR1 is SGHDN, CDR2 FVKESK. This CDR3 contains 18 residues. This CDR3 is CASSPRGELSLAKNIQYF. Written as DNA, the CDR3 is TGTGCCAGCAGCCCCCGCGGGGAGCTCAGTCTAGCCAAAAACATTCAGTACTTC.

J is TRBJ2-1 and V is TRBV19, with 13 bases aligning to TRBD2. With V trimmed by 6 bases and J by 5 bases, 16 bases remained unmatched. This CDR3 comprises 19 residues. Germline assignment: CDR1 LNHDA and CDR2 SQIVND (reference sequence). The CDR3 loop is CASRQPLGLAGRVDNEQFF. CDR3 bases: TGTGCCAGTAGGCAACCCCTGGGACTAGCGGGACGGGTCGACAATGAGCAGTTCTTC.

V gene TRBV15 combines with J gene TRBJ1-2, with D possibly TRBD1 on 5 matching bases. The V end lost 2 bases, the J end lost 7 bases, and 8 bases lay between the germline ends. Germline V gene lookup returns CDR1 LNHNV and CDR2 YYDKDF (reference sequence). The CDR3 consists of 12 residues. Here the CDR3 reads CATSRSGGGYTF. CDR3 DNA: TGTGCCACCAGCAGATCCGGGGGTGGCTACACCTTC.

This chain links TRBV6-5 with TRBJ1-5; a possible D gene is TRBD1 (6 bases). The CDR3 is made up of 15 amino acids. The V end was cut by 7 bases, the J end by 4 bases, with 17 bases between. The germline gives CDR1 MNHEY, CDR2 SVGAGI. Here the CDR3 DNA reads TGTGCCAGCAAGTCCCAGGGGCAGGGTAATCAGCCCCAGCATTTT. Amino acids: CASKSQGQGNQPQHF.

As regards this clone: A read error may account for a junction end that differs from germline. The V gene is TRBV4-1, the J gene TRBJ1-1, with 9 bases that match TRBD1. Germline V gives CDR1 MGHRA, CDR2 YSYEKL. This CDR3 region has 16 residues. In nucleotides, the CDR3 is TGCGCCAGCAACCAATTCCGGGACAGGGCCAACACTGAAGCTTTCTTT. Amino acid sequence: CASNQFRDRANTEAFF.

The genes are TRBV10-3 and TRBJ1-2; 7 positions match TRBD1. The V and J ends lost 0 bases and 2 bases, in that order; junction bases with no gene match: 12. Per germline, CDR1 ENHRY and CDR2 SYGVKD. The CDR3 loop spans 18 amino acids. CDR3 sequence: CAISESVVGDSLNYGYTF. In DNA, the CDR3 is TGTGCCATCAGTGAGTCGGTTGTAGGGGACAGTCTGAACTATGGCTACACCTTC.

V and J are TRBV6-5 and TRBJ1-4; 8 bases are a match to TRBD1. CDR1 is MNHEY, CDR2 SVGAGI, per germline. Trimming at V came to 5 bases and at J to 8 bases, leaving 10 bases not matched to a gene. The CDR3 is made up of 15 amino acids. The CDR3 loop reads CASSRDTGGREKLFF. As DNA, the CDR3 is TGTGCCAGCAGTAGGGACACAGGGGGAAGAGAAAAACTGTTTTTT.

The table lists this clone with a count of one. The rearrangement joins TRBV7-9 to TRBJ2-3, with 8 bases aligning to TRBD2. Germline V gene data show CDR1 as SEHNR and CDR2 as FQNEAQ (reference sequence). CDR3 length: 16 residues. Germline trimming cut 5 bases from V and 2 bases from J; bases unmatched to any gene: 9. The CDR3 coding sequence is TGTGCCAGCAGCGTCTGGCGGGAGGCTTTCACAGATACGCAGTATTTT. Translating it yields CASSVWREAFTDTQYF.

J is TRBJ2-7 and V is TRBV5-1; tentatively, D is TRBD2 (6 bases). Germline assignment: CDR1 SGHRS and CDR2 YFSETQ. The CDR3 sequence is 15 residues long. V was trimmed by 4 bases and J by 1 base, leaving 15 bases between them. CDR3: CASSPPLAGSYEQYF. CDR3 DNA sequence: TGCGCCAGCAGCCCGCCGCTGGCGGGATCCTACGAGCAGTACTTC.

In regard to this clone: At one end, the junction sequence differs from germline, possibly due to a read error. This chain joins TRBV9 and TRBJ1-1; D is undetermined. This CDR3 spans 13 amino acids. The germline CDR1 and CDR2 sequences are SGDLS and YYNGEE. The CDR3 DNA reads as TGTGCCAGCAGCGTAGCTGGGCAGCCGTTATTGGTCTTT. Protein: CASSVAGQPLLVF.

The chain recombines TRBV6-4 with TRBJ2-2; D might be TRBD2 (5 bases). This CDR3 has 16 residues. Germline V gene lookup returns CDR1 MRHNA and CDR2 SNTAGT. The ends were cut back, 4 bases at V and 3 bases at J, with 15 bases in the middle. The CDR3 loop is CASSGGFSFDTGELFF. CDR3 DNA: TGTGCCAGCAGTGGAGGGTTCTCGTTCGACACCGGGGAGCTGTTTTTT.

This chain connects TRBV25-1 to TRBJ1-2; weak D call: TRBD1 (5 bases). The V gene lost 1 base and the J gene lost 4 bases, with 7 bases spanning the gap. The CDR3 covers 13 residues. CDR1 is MGHDK and CDR2 is SYGVNS in the germline V gene. The CDR3 sequence: CASSESTAYGYTF. For the CDR3, the DNA is TGTGCCAGCAGTGAATCGACAGCCTATGGCTACACCTTC.

The chain couples TRBV7-6 to TRBJ1-1, with 8 bases identical to TRBD1. This CDR3 spans 18 amino acids. V gave up 5 bases and J gave up 5 bases; unmatched junction bases: 19. The germline V gene has CDR1 SGHVS and CDR2 FNYEAQ. This CDR3 reads CASSPRTGQGGGRTEAFF. The CDR3 nucleotides read TGTGCCAGCAGCCCCCGAACTGGACAGGGTGGCGGTCGAACTGAAGCTTTCTTT.

Points on this clone: The identical CDR3 is also encoded by other nucleotide sequences in the sample. V is TRBV27 and J is TRBJ2-1; 7 bases agree with TRBD2. V dropped 2 bases and J dropped 3; count of bases not matched to a gene: 1. The CDR3 runs to 14 residues. CDR1 and CDR2 (germline): MNHEY, SMNVEV (reference sequence). CDR3 region: CASSLGGGYNEQFF. The CDR3 nucleotides are TGTGCCAGCAGTTTAGGCGGGGGCTACAATGAGCAGTTCTTC.

V gene TRBV21-1 combines with J gene TRBJ2-4; TRBD1 is taken as the D call from the table, unchecked against the DNA. TRBV21-1 is a known pseudogene. The CDR3 covers 16 residues. Written as DNA, the CDR3 is TGTGCCAGCAGCAAACGACAGGTTATAGCCAAAAACATTCAGTACTTC. This translates into CASSKRQVIAKNIQYF.

This chain uses TRBV2 with TRBJ1-5; the match to TRBD1 covers 7 bases. The CDR3 is 15 residues long. The germline V gene has CDR1 SNHLY and CDR2 FYNNEI. The V and J ends lost 4 bases and 1 base, in that order; junction bases with no gene match: 4. In DNA form, the CDR3 reads TGTGCCAGCAGTGGGGACAGACTCAGCAATCAGCCCCAGCATTTT. Protein sequence: CASSGDRLSNQPQHF.

This chain joins TRBV5-4 and TRBJ2-5, with TRBD2 matching 8 bases. Germline V CDR1 and CDR2: SGHNT, YYREEE (reference sequence). The CDR3 runs to 17 residues. J was trimmed by 3 bases and V by 1 base; bases with no gene match: 11. In DNA form, the CDR3 reads TGTGCCAGCAGCTTGTATCCCGGGGGGGCGGGGAAAGAGACCCAGTACTTC. Its protein is CASSLYPGGAGKETQYF.

This sequence joins TRBV2 and TRBJ1-2; D is uncertain. Germline CDR1 is SNHLY and CDR2 is FYNNEI. The CDR3 is 12 amino acids. V gave up 9 bases and J gave up 4 bases, with 12 bases separating them. Written as DNA, the CDR3 is TGTGCCAGGCACGGGAAAAGCTATGGCTACACCTTC. Protein: CARHGKSYGYTF. Complete variable domain (other parts from reference TRBV2 and TRBJ1-2): EPEVTQTPSHQVTQMGQEVILRCVPISNHLYFYWYRQILGQKVEFLVSFYNNEISEKSEIFDDQFSVERPDGSNFTLKIRSTKLEDSAMYFCARHGKSYGYTFGSGTRLTVV.

The chain is built from TRBV28 and TRBJ2-1; 9 bases fit TRBD1. The CDR3 is made up of 15 amino acids. Germline CDR1 is MDHEN and CDR2 is SYDVKM. Losses at the gene ends were 5 bases for V and 7 bases for J; bases not matched to a gene: 9. The CDR3 region is CASSTPGQGVNEQFF. The CDR3 region has the DNA TGTGCCAGCAGTACACCGGGACAGGGTGTTAATGAGCAGTTCTTC.

This sequence joins TRBV5-4 and TRBJ2-4, with a weak D call TRBD1 (6 bases). Trimming took 4 bases from V and 3 from J, leaving 11 bases between them. Germline V gene sequence: CDR1 SGHNT, CDR2 YYREEE (reference sequence). The CDR3 runs 14 residues. CDR3 sequence reads: CASSPQGVKNIQYF. The CDR3 DNA sequence: TGTGCCAGCAGCCCACAGGGCGTCAAAAACATTCAGTACTTC. The full variable domain, rest sourced from reference TRBV5-4 and TRBJ2-4, is ETGVTQSPTHLIKTRGQQVTLRCSSQSGHNTVSWYQQALGQGPQFIFQYYREEENGRGNFPPRFSGLQFPNYSSELNVNALELDDSALYLCASSPQGVKNIQYFGAGTRLSVL.